This TCR beta chain was observed in a study of low-dose radiotherapy and immunotherapy resistance in tumors. Both TCRalpha and TCRbeta chains were reverse transcribed with V-gene-specific primers. Using a constant-region primer together with a V-primer adapter, TCRs were subjected to roughly 20 PCR cycles of amplification. TCRdb independently ran MiXCR on the reads; one entry per CDR3 protein. The data hold approximately 91,000 distinct CDR3 sequences, with 20% to 25% observed a single time. Sample time point: after trial treatment. Treatment indicated: LDRT plus nivolumab, ipilimumab, low-dose cyclophosphamide and aspirin (RACIN trial). Eligibility was restricted to patients presenting with advanced solid tumors that lacked tumor-infiltrating lymphocytes. Per the germline V gene, CDR1 is LGHNA and CDR2 is YNFKEQ. This CDR3 comprises 18 residues. With 1 base clipped from V and 1 base from J, the junction kept 9 bases outside the gene matches.

The chain links TRBV4-2 to TRBJ2-3; TRBD2 aligns across 9 bases. The sample here was PBMCs, taken after low-dose radiotherapy plus immunotherapy. The sequence came from a female donor with ovarian cancer. The CDR3 bases are TGTGCCAGCAGCCAAGGGACCTGGCGGGGGGGAGGCACAGATACGCAGTATTTT. Amino acids: CASSQGTWRGGGTDTQYF.